The following is a TCR beta chain sequence with its context. Its antigen is unidentified. The investigators sampled blood at baseline, at cycle 4 day 1, and at cycle 7 day 1. These data come from a study of OX40 agonist ivuxolimab in advanced cancers. About the research overall: Two patients with cutaneous melanoma and one with hepatocellular carcinoma, three in total, showed partial responses. Notes on the study in general: With doses of 0.1 to 3.0 mg/kg, CD4+ and CD8+ blood T cells had undergone clonal expansion by week 6.

CDR1 and CDR2 (germline): SQVTM, ANQGSEA. V lost 5 bases and J lost 1; bases outside the gene matches: 5. This CDR3 contains 14 residues. The data were produced by immunoSEQ multiplex PCR, yet TCRdb's version contains in-frame clones alone and is incomplete. The sample contains about 60,000 clones, over 80% of which appear only once. This specimen consisted of CD4+ or CD8+ T cells sorted from blood, obtained in a trial of the OX40 agonist ivuxolimab. V and J are TRBV29-1 and TRBJ1-1, with 9 bases aligning to TRBD1. This TCR derives from an adult with an advanced solid tumor such as melanoma, head and neck, liver or kidney cancer. The CDR3 loop reads CSVTTGGPNTEAFF. CDR3 DNA: TGCAGCGTTACTACAGGGGGCCCGAACACTGAAGCTTTCTTT. The whole variable domain, filled in from reference TRBV29-1 and TRBJ1-1, reads SAVISQKPSRDICQRGTSLTIQCQVDSQVTMMFWYRQQPGQSLTLIATANQGSEATYESGFVIDKFPISRPNLTFSTLTVSNMSPEDSSIYLCSVTTGGPNTEAFFGQGTRLTVV.